This TCR beta chain was retrieved from a study of T-cell reconstitution after alpha-beta-depleted transplantation in children. CDR3 length equals 14 residues. Germline CDR1 is DFQATT and CDR2 is SNEGSKA (reference sequence). Unique molecular identifiers were used to barcode this TCRbeta library. From the PCR reads, TCRdb called clonotypes with MiXCR, one entry per CDR3 protein. The sample lists around 530,000 distinct CDR3 sequences, 32% occurring once. The chain links TRBV20-1 to TRBJ2-1, with a possible D match to TRBD2 (6 bases). This TCR was recovered from a human donor who donated a stem cell graft to a child with aplastic anemia. This material consisted of PBMCs from the stem cell graft donor, taken from the stem cell graft. This chain's CDR3 is CRPGSGSSYNEQFF. Written as DNA, the CDR3 is TGCAGGCCCGGGAGCGGTAGCTCCTACAATGAGCAGTTCTTC.